This TCR beta chain was recorded in a study of blood T cells in healthy people across ages. Findings of the study overall: In older individuals, TCR beta diversity per million T cells was lower, falling roughly linearly with age. The CMV status of each donor remained undetermined, and this could have confounded shifts in expanded clonotypes. When set beside aged donors, long-lived donors presented more naive CD4+ cells and higher diversity.

V was cut by 2 bases and J by 5 bases, with 15 bases left in between. The CDR3 totals 14 residues. In germline, CDR1 is DFQATT, CDR2 SNEGSKA (reference sequence). Notes on this clonotype: What it binds is unknown.

With a J-beta primer mix and a sample-barcoded 5' primer, a second PCR ran about 6 to 11 cycles. A single record per CDR3 protein comes from TCRdb applying MiXCR to the 5' RACE reads. The data show about 1.1 million distinct CDR3 sequences, around two fifths seen once. The sequence derives from a man aged 18 to 30 in good health. The chain uses TRBV20-1 and TRBJ1-1, with D possibly being TRBD1 (5 bases). Sequences were obtained from blood. This chain's CDR3 is CSARQGSRGTEAFF. For the CDR3, the DNA is TGCAGTGCTAGACAGGGATCGCGAGGAACTGAAGCTTTCTTT.